This TCR beta chain was obtained from a study of neurological immune-mediated disorders. Study-level points and caveats: Sharing of CDR3 amino acid sequences among expanded clones across subjects was absent, suggesting private repertoires in all groups.

Synthesis of cDNA was accomplished via 5'RACE employing 10-nucleotide random UMIs. MiXCR, applied by TCRdb to the 5' RACE reads, yields one record per CDR3 protein. The data show more than 35,000 distinct CDR3 sequences, about 9.4% seen once. Unsorted libraries used 2 million PBMCs kept at -80 degrees C. Many counts were recorded for this clonotype. No antigen is known for it. The germline V gene has CDR1 DFQATT and CDR2 SNEGSKA (reference sequence). V lost 4 bases and J lost 6, with 6 bases in between. The CDR3 runs to 10 residues. The TCR originated in a young woman with HTLV-1-associated myelopathy (HAM/TSP). This chain joins TRBV20-1 and TRBJ1-2; D ambiguous. Sequencing used PBMCs. The CDR3 coding sequence is TGCAGTGCTACTGAAAATGGCTACACCTTC. It encodes CSATENGYTF.